This TCR beta chain was documented in a study of post-analysis software for immune sequencing data. Whole-study results and caveats: A significant reduction in normalized Chao1 diversity was observed in multiple sclerosis patients versus controls. Strong co-clustering by F measure was evident for samples that had been prepared in the same batch. Roughly five TRBV segments were significantly more frequent in patients than in controls. TRBV5-6, TRBV5-1 and TRBV20-1 were among these segments.

Per the germline V gene, CDR1 is LGHDT and CDR2 is YNNKEL (reference sequence). The CDR3 extends over 16 amino acids. Trimming removed 1 base from V and 5 bases from J; junction bases left unmatched: 9. This clonotype has at least ten counts. Its antigen is not identified. Unique molecular identifiers were built into the TCR beta cDNA libraries. A population of about 0.95 to 11 million T cells gave rise to roughly 490,000 cDNA molecules. Via MiXCR, TCRdb re-called the PCR reads, giving one row per CDR3 protein. In the table there are under 200,000 distinct CDR3 sequences, over 25% of which are singletons.

The receptor was derived from a girl between 2 and 17 years old with multiple sclerosis. This chain links TRBV3-1 with TRBJ2-5; TRBD1 aligns across 8 bases. The sample comprised blood. In DNA form, the CDR3 reads TGTGCCAGCAGCCAAGTCGGGACAGGACAGCGGGAGACCCAGTACTTC. Translation: CASSQVGTGQRETQYF.